This is a list of T cell receptor beta chains from one sample in a study of blood T cell repertoires in COVID-19. TCRdb keeps only in-frame clones here, not all; method: immunoSEQ multiplex PCR. The table shows roughly 290,000 clones, with approximately 84% occurring only once. Source material: peripheral blood. The receptors were gathered from a woman aged 25 to 39 who had recovered from COVID-19. The CDR3 runs from the conserved cysteine through the conserved F or W. A D gene is named only where the DNA matches it firmly. Some rows have no size entry. The others give once, few or many, or a class for an expanded clone.

j_call	v_call	d_call	clone_size	cdr3_aa	cdr3_nt
TRBJ1-5	TRBV19	TRBD1	-	CASSRTGGSQPQHF	TGTGCCAGTAGTAGGACAGGGGGCTCTCAGCCCCAGCATTTT
TRBJ1-2	TRBV5-4	TRBD1	few	CASSGRGQGNYGYTF	TGTGCCAGCAGCGGGAGGGGACAGGGGAACTATGGCTACACCTTC
TRBJ1-2	TRBV5-6	-	-	CASSLAGYGYTF	TGTGCCAGCAGCTTGGCCGGTTACGGCTACACCTTC
TRBJ2-7	TRBV4-1	-	-	CASSQMTDSYEQYF	TGCGCCAGCAGCCAAATGACAGACTCCTACGAGCAGTACTTC
TRBJ2-5	TRBV3-1/TRBV3-2	TRBD2	-	CASSQGLAGGETQYF	TGTGCCAGCAGCCAAGGGCTAGCGGGAGGGGAGACCCAGTACTTC
TRBJ2-2	TRBV5-1	-	-	CASSLGLLNTGELFF	TGCGCCAGCAGCTTGGGACTTTTGAACACCGGGGAGCTGTTTTTT
TRBJ2-7	TRBV18	TRBD1	-	CASSTGQGSSYEQYF	TGTGCCAGCTCAACCGGACAGGGGAGCTCCTACGAGCAGTACTTC
TRBJ2-1	TRBV18	-	-	CASSPPRGGGLLSSYNEQFF	TGTGCCAGCTCACCACCGAGAGGTGGAGGGCTTTTAAGCTCCTACAATGAGCAGTTCTTC
TRBJ2-5	TRBV10-1	TRBD1	-	CASRRDRVEVRREHQETQYF	TGCGCCAGCAGGCGGGACAGGGTAGAGGTGCGGCGGGAGCACCAAGAGACCCAGTACTTC
TRBJ1-2	TRBV28	-	-	CASSPARDGYTF	TGTGCCAGCAGTCCCGCTCGGGATGGCTACACCTTC
TRBJ1-4	TRBV5-1	TRBD1	-	CASSFGTGGEKLFF	TGCGCCAGCAGCTTTGGGACAGGGGGTGAAAAACTGTTTTTT
TRBJ1-2	TRBV6-5	-	-	CASSPSVGRRGYTF	TGTGCCAGCAGTCCGTCAGTGGGCCGGCGAGGCTACACCTTC
TRBJ2-5	TRBV2	-	-	CASKAVGSGETQYF	TGTGCCAGCAAGGCCGTAGGGAGTGGGGAGACCCAGTACTTC
TRBJ1-1	TRBV7-3	-	-	CASSSLGGNTEAFF	TGTGCCAGCAGCTCCTTGGGGGGTAACACTGAAGCTTTCTTT
TRBJ2-1	TRBV28	TRBD2	-	CASSSPTSGYNEQFF	TGTGCCAGCAGTTCCCCGACTAGCGGATACAATGAGCAGTTCTTC
TRBJ2-7	TRBV3-1/TRBV3-2	-	-	CASSSSDRGGREQYF	TGTGCCAGCAGCTCCTCAGACAGGGGAGGGCGGGAGCAGTACTTC
TRBJ2-5	TRBV7-2	TRBD1	once	CASSLGGTGGMYQETQYF	TGTGCCAGCAGCTTAGGGGGGACAGGGGGCATGTACCAAGAGACCCAGTACTTC
TRBJ1-1	TRBV5-4	TRBD1	-	CASSIDRDTEAFF	TGTGCCAGCAGCATTGACAGGGACACTGAAGCTTTCTTT
TRBJ2-1	TRBV7-6	TRBD1	-	CASSLEGQGVVEQFF	TGTGCCAGCAGCTTAGAAGGACAGGGCGTTGTTGAGCAGTTCTTC
TRBJ1-1	TRBV28	TRBD1	-	CASSRDRGRAEAFF	TGTGCCAGCAGCCGGGACAGGGGGCGTGCCGAAGCTTTCTTT
TRBJ2-7	TRBV19	-	once	CASSIVPGAYEQYF	TGTGCCAGTAGTATTGTCCCAGGGGCCTACGAGCAGTACTTC
TRBJ2-5	TRBV9	-	few	CASSVGVQETQYF	TGTGCCAGCAGCGTAGGAGTCCAAGAGACCCAGTACTTC
TRBJ2-7	TRBV5-6	TRBD2	few	CASSPTSGGAYEQYF	TGTGCCAGCAGCCCAACTAGCGGGGGAGCCTACGAGCAGTACTTC
TRBJ1-1	TRBV25-1	TRBD1	-	CASSSGTGMRTEAFF	TGTGCCAGCAGTTCCGGGACAGGTATGAGGACTGAAGCTTTCTTT
TRBJ1-2	TRBV25-1	-	-	CASSVGRFGSYTF	TGTGCCAGCAGCGTCGGGAGGTTCGGAAGCTACACCTTC
TRBJ2-3	TRBV7-9	TRBD2	-	CASSPGTSGSDTQYF	TGTGCCAGCAGCCCCGGGACTAGCGGTTCAGATACGCAGTATTTT
TRBJ2-1	TRBV7-6	TRBD2	once	CASSLPGLAGVNEQFF	TGTGCCAGCAGCTTACCGGGACTAGCGGGAGTCAATGAGCAGTTCTTC
TRBJ2-7	TRBV6-5	TRBD2	-	CASSPVAGYYEQYF	TGTGCCAGCAGTCCCGTAGCGGGCTATTACGAGCAGTACTTC
TRBJ2-3	TRBV5-6	TRBD2	-	CASSSRTSGPNTDTQYF	TGTGCCAGCAGCTCGAGGACTAGCGGACCGAACACAGATACGCAGTATTTT
TRBJ2-5	TRBV3-1/TRBV3-2	-	-	CASSQEEETQYF	TGTGCCAGCAGCCAAGAGGAGGAGACCCAGTACTTC
TRBJ2-7	TRBV27	-	-	CASSLASNYEQYF	TGTGCCAGCAGTTTGGCCAGTAACTACGAGCAGTACTTC
TRBJ1-2	TRBV7-2	TRBD1	-	CASSFQQGALEGYTF	TGTGCCAGCAGCTTTCAACAGGGGGCATTAGAGGGCTACACCTTC
TRBJ2-7	TRBV5-5	-	-	CASRMFSDSYEQYF	TGTGCCAGCCGCATGTTCAGCGACTCCTACGAGCAGTACTTC
TRBJ2-7	TRBV6-5	-	once	CASSDRMSSYEQYF	TGTGCCAGCAGCGACAGGATGAGCTCCTACGAGCAGTACTTC
TRBJ1-6	TRBV7-8	-	-	CASSLVGRSHSPLHF	TGTGCCAGCAGCTTAGTGGGCAGGTCCCATTCACCCCTCCACTTT
TRBJ1-1	TRBV7-9	TRBD1	-	CASSSVPGQGESTEAFF	TGTGCCAGCAGCTCCGTCCCGGGACAGGGGGAGAGCACTGAAGCTTTCTTT
TRBJ2-2	TRBV7-6	TRBD2	-	CASSWGLAVDTGELFF	TGTGCCAGCAGCTGGGGACTAGCGGTAGACACCGGGGAGCTGTTTTTT
TRBJ1-3	TRBV4-2	-	-	CASSQVFAGGFVSGNTIYF	TGTGCCAGCAGCCAAGTGTTCGCCGGGGGGTTTGTCTCTGGAAACACCATATATTTT
TRBJ1-4	TRBV28	TRBD1	-	CASSPWTGDNDGKLFF	TGTGCCAGCAGCCCCTGGACAGGAGATAATGATGGGAAACTGTTTTTT
TRBJ2-5	TRBV18	-	-	CASSQLAAPETQYF	TGTGCCAGCTCACAGTTGGCGGCACCAGAGACCCAGTACTTC
TRBJ2-7	TRBV11-2	TRBD1	-	CASSHTGTGRYEQYF	TGTGCCAGCAGCCATACCGGGACAGGGCGATACGAGCAGTACTTC